Listed below are T cell receptor beta chains from one sample, sequenced in a study of T cell repertoires in cytomegalovirus infection. No antigen has been identified for these receptors. One entry per CDR3 protein, called by TCRdb with MiXCR from the reads. The data contain nearly 700,000 distinct CDR3 sequences, around a third of them seen just once; the ten biggest clones take up about 20%. The input for sequencing was cultured PBMCs, taken from culture after CMV antigen stimulation. These receptor sequences come from a human donor in good health (CMV status not recorded). Some clones in this sample may be carry-over from other donors' samples. Each CDR3 is given with its conserved first and last residue. The order of the fields is J gene, V gene, clone size, D gene, CDR3 DNA, CDR3 protein. D genes are given only for firm matches. A row's size may be missing; if present it is once, few, many or a size class.

>TRBJ2-5|TRBV29-1|few|NA
TGCAGCGTTGAGCCCCTAACAGGCCGGGAGACCCAGTACTTC
CSVEPLTGRETQYF
>TRBJ1-6|TRBV28|few|NA
TGTGCCAGCAGTTTGTGGGGATCACCCCTCCACTTT
CASSLWGSPLHF
>TRBJ2-5|TRBV7-2|few|NA
TGTGCCAGCACGGAGAGGGGCGGCCAAGAGACCCAGTACTTC
CASTERGGQETQYF
>TRBJ2-1|TRBV7-6|NA|NA
TGTGCCAGCCCGCGAAGTGAGCAGTTCTTC
CASPRSEQFF
>TRBJ1-1|TRBV5-6|NA|TRBD1
TGTGCCAGCAGCCGGAGCAGGGGGTGGAACACTGAAGCTTTCTTT
CASSRSRGWNTEAFF
>TRBJ2-1|TRBV6-6|NA|NA
TGTGCCAGCAGTTACTCGGATTTGCGGGTATACAATGAGCAGTTCTTC
CASSYSDLRVYNEQFF
>TRBJ1-6|TRBV28|few|NA
TGTGCCAGCATTCGCTCTGGGGGGGCACCCTATTCACCCCTCCACTTT
CASIRSGGAPYSPLHF
>TRBJ2-1|TRBV7-4|NA|NA
TGTGCCAGCAGCTCCCCCTACGCGGGTGAGCAGTTCTTC
CASSSPYAGEQFF
>TRBJ1-1|TRBV15|NA|NA
TGTGCCACCAGCAGAGTAGGGGCGGACACTGAAGCTTTCTTT
CATSRVGADTEAFF
>TRBJ1-2|TRBV7-9|few|NA
TGTGCCAGCAGCGACCCCCCCTATGGCTACACCTTC
CASSDPPYGYTF
>TRBJ2-3|TRBV7-2|NA|TRBD2
TGTGCCAGCAGCTCCGCAGTCACTAGCGGAGATCGTACAGATACGCAGTATTTT
CASSSAVTSGDRTDTQYF
>TRBJ2-1|TRBV7-2|few|NA
TGTGCCAGCAGCTGGCGAATAGCGCAAAACAATGAGCAGTTCTTC
CASSWRIAQNNEQFF
>TRBJ2-3|TRBV29-1|NA|NA
TGCAGCGTTGAAGACCGATACGATACGCAGTATTTT
CSVEDRYDTQYF
>TRBJ1-5|TRBV6-2/TRBV6-3|NA|NA
TGTGCCAGCAGTTACGGCCTCGGGGGATACCCCAATCAGCCCCAGCATTTT
CASSYGLGGYPNQPQHF
>TRBJ2-3|TRBV23-1|NA|NA
TGCGCCAGCAGTCCCATCCTGGGAGGAAGCACAGATACGCAGTATTTT
CASSPILGGSTDTQYF
>TRBJ2-6|TRBV12-3/TRBV12-4|NA|TRBD2
TGTGCCAGCAGTTTACGACTAGCGGGGGGTCGGGGTCTAGGGGCCAACGTCCTGACTTTC
CASSLRLAGGRGLGANVLTF
>TRBJ2-7|TRBV7-2|many|NA
TGTGCCAGCAGCAGGATAGCGGATTTCTACGAGCAGTACTTC
CASSRIADFYEQYF
>TRBJ2-6|TRBV4-1|few|NA
TGCGCCAGCAGCCAAGTGTGGGGTAGGGCCAACGTCCTGACTTTC
CASSQVWGRANVLTF
>TRBJ1-1|TRBV11-2|NA|NA
TGTGCCAGCAGGCCCGGCCGCGGACAGATGAACACTGAAGCTTTCTTT
CASRPGRGQMNTEAFF
>TRBJ2-7|TRBV5-6|NA|TRBD2
TGTGCCAGCAGCTCACCGGGACTAGGGATGCGGGAGCAGTACTTC
CASSSPGLGMREQYF
>TRBJ1-4|TRBV3-1|NA|NA
TGTGCCAGCAGCCCCAACCCCCACTCGGACGAACTGTTTTTT
CASSPNPHSDELFF
>TRBJ1-6|TRBV18|few|NA
TGTGCCAGCTCACCAGAGGGACCTCAGAGCTCCTATAATTCACCCCTCCACTTT
CASSPEGPQSSYNSPLHF
>TRBJ2-5|TRBV7-6|NA|TRBD1
TGTGCCAGCACGCGGACAGGGGTGTCACAAGAGACCCAGTACTTC
CASTRTGVSQETQYF
>TRBJ1-2|TRBV6-1|NA|NA
TGTGCCAGCAGGGCCAGCGTTCAGGGCGATAATTTTTATGGCTACACCTTC
CASRASVQGDNFYGYTF
>TRBJ2-5|TRBV5-4|many|TRBD1
TGTGCCAGCAGCCCCGGGACAGGGGGCTCCCAAGAGACCCAGTACTTC
CASSPGTGGSQETQYF
>TRBJ1-1|TRBV12-3/TRBV12-4|few|TRBD1
TGTGCCAGCAGTTTATATCGCACAGGGGGCCGAGCTTTCTTT
CASSLYRTGGRAFF
>TRBJ1-1|TRBV14|NA|NA
TGTGCCAGCGGTGGAAGCACTGAAGCTTTCTTT
CASGGSTEAFF
>TRBJ1-1|TRBV11-1|few|TRBD1
TGTGCCAGCAGCTACGACAGGGGTACTGAAGCTTTCTTT
CASSYDRGTEAFF
>TRBJ2-7|TRBV29-1|NA|NA
TGCAGCGTCCAACAGGGCCCTGGGGAGCAGTACTTC
CSVQQGPGEQYF
>TRBJ2-1|TRBV18|NA|TRBD2
TGTGCCAGCTCACCACAGGGCGGGAGGTCCGATGAGCAGTTCTTC
CASSPQGGRSDEQFF
>TRBJ2-4|TRBV7-2|many|TRBD2
TGTGCCAGCAGCTTAGTCTATACCGGGACTAGCGGGAGACTAGCCAAAAACATTCAGTACTTC
CASSLVYTGTSGRLAKNIQYF
>TRBJ2-5|TRBV29-1|few|TRBD2
TGCAGCGTTGCCTTCGGGGGGATGAGGAAGACCCAGTACTTC
CSVAFGGMRKTQYF
>TRBJ1-6|TRBV19|NA|NA
TGTGCCAGTAGTATAGATGCACAGCCCGATTCACCCCTCCACTTT
CASSIDAQPDSPLHF
>TRBJ2-1|TRBV12-5|NA|TRBD2
TGTGCTAGTGGTCTTAGCGGGCCGAGCTCCTACAATGAGCAGTTCTTC
CASGLSGPSSYNEQFF
>TRBJ1-2|TRBV5-1|NA|NA
TGCGCCAGCAGCCCCCCCGAAGGCTATGGCTACACCTTC
CASSPPEGYGYTF